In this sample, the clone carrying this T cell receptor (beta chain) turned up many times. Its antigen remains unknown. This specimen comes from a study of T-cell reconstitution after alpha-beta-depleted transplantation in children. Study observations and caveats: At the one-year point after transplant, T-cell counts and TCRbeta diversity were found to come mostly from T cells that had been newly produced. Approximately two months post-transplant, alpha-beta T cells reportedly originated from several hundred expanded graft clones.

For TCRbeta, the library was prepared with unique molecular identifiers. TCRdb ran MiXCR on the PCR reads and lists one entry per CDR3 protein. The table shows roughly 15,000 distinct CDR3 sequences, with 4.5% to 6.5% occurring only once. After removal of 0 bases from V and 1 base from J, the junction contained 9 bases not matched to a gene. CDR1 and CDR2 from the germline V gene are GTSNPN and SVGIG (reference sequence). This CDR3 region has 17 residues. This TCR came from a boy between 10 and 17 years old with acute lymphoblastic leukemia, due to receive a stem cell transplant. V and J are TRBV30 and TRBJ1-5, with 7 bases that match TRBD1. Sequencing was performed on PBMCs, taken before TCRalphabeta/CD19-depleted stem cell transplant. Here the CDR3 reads CAWSVLLTGASNQPQHF. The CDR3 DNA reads TGTGCCTGGAGTGTACTTTTAACAGGGGCGAGCAATCAGCCCCAGCATTTT.